The 3 T cell receptor beta chains given below trace back to one sample, sequenced in a study of beta chain features in type 1 diabetes. Study results and caveats: TCRB CDR3 length was moderately but significantly reduced in all four CD4+ subsets of Type 1 diabetes patients.

No antigen has been assigned to these receptors. Every bit of the isolated RNA underwent reverse transcription, so sequencing read expressed TCRB transcripts. Measured with immunoSEQ multiplex PCR; TCRdb has only the in-frame clones, and not every one. The repertoire consists of fewer than 400,000 clones, with approximately 9.9% occurring once and the leading ten covering less than 1.2%. The sample was central memory CD4+ T cells from blood. These TCRs come from a man aged 25 to 40 with type 1 diabetes.

This clone was observed a few times. The V gene is TRBV7-2, the J gene TRBJ2-5; weak D call: TRBD1 (6 bases). V shed 1 base and J shed 5 bases, with 8 bases lying between them. Germline V gene data show CDR1 as SGHTA and CDR2 as FQGNSA. There are 13 residues in the CDR3. The CDR3 bases are TGTGCCAGCAGCTTAGTCAGGGGTGAGACCCAGTACTTC. It specifies CASSLVRGETQYF.

This clone was seen a handful of times. J is TRBJ2-1 and V is TRBV2, with 7 nucleotides matching TRBD2. Per germline, CDR1 SNHLY and CDR2 FYNNEI. V dropped 2 bases and J dropped 8; count of bases not matched to a gene: 3. The CDR3 totals 13 residues. CDR3 loop: CASSESLADEQFF. The DNA of the CDR3 is TGTGCCAGCAGTGAAAGTCTAGCGGATGAGCAGTTCTTC.

The chain couples TRBV28 to TRBJ1-1, with TRBD1 as a possible D gene (6 bases). The CDR3 runs 15 residues. Germline CDR1 is MDHEN and CDR2 is SYDVKM. The ends were cut back, 4 bases at V and 0 bases at J, with 12 bases in the middle. CDR3 sequence (DNA): TGTGCCAGCAGTTCGTCGGGACATATGAACACTGAAGCTTTCTTT. Translated: CASSSSGHMNTEAFF. Based on the CDR3 plus reference TRBV28 and TRBJ1-1, the full variable domain is DVKVTQSSRYLVKRTGEKVFLECVQDMDHENMFWYRQDPGLGLRLIYFSYDVKMKEKGDIPEGYSVSREKKERFSLILESASTNQTSMYLCASSSSGHMNTEAFFGQGTRLTVV.